These 19 T cell receptor beta chains were sequenced from one sample in a study of T cells in Graves' hyperthyroidism and ophthalmopathy. Researchers took RNA transcripts and amplified the TCR beta CDR3 regions from them. A set of HTBI primers served as the primers for a first-round RT-PCR of the TCR CDR3. Each CDR3 protein gets one entry after TCRdb re-called the multiplex PCR reads with MiXCR. The sample shows hundreds of thousands of distinct CDR3 sequences, roughly 45% of them seen only once. Sequences were obtained from peripheral blood or thyroid tissue (not recorded which). The receptor source for this set is an adult man with Graves' disease, either hyperthyroidism or ophthalmopathy (not recorded which).

In nucleotides, the CDR3 is TGTGCCATCGGGGACAGGGGTGACTATGGCTACACCTTC. Protein sequence: CAIGDRGDYGYTF. The chain is built from TRBV10-3 and TRBJ1-2; 10 bases line up with TRBD1. The trim removed 8 bases at V and 3 bases at J, leaving 3 bases unmatched. This CDR3 comprises 13 residues. Germline CDR1 ENHRY, CDR2 SYGVKD.

This chain uses TRBV15 with TRBJ1-1; 8 nucleotides align to TRBD1. CDR3 size: 14 residues. Germline V gene sequence: CDR1 LNHNV, CDR2 YYDKDF (reference sequence). The ends lost 6 bases at V and 4 bases at J; junction bases unmatched: 7. CDR3 DNA sequence: TGTGCCACCAGTGGTGGACAGGGAAGCACTGAAGCTTTCTTT. Protein product: CATSGGQGSTEAFF.

The CDR3 nucleotides are TGTGCCAGTAGTATAGACGAGTTTGGGGGCTTTGGCTACACCTTC. Translating gives CASSIDEFGGFGYTF. The V and J genes are TRBV19 and TRBJ1-2; weak D call: TRBD1 (6 bases). Germline assignment: CDR1 LNHDA and CDR2 SQIVND (reference sequence). CDR3 length: 15 amino acids. Trimming stripped 0 bases from V and 7 bases from J, with 15 bases between.

This clonotype was detected only once. The chain links TRBV20-1 to TRBJ2-5; 7 bases map to TRBD2. The junction had 8 bases not matched to a gene; V was cut back by 0 bases and J by 4 bases. Germline values: CDR1 DFQATT, CDR2 SNEGSKA (reference sequence). The CDR3 extends over 15 amino acids. CDR3 protein: CSARDLADFLETQYF. The CDR3 DNA reads TGCAGTGCTAGAGATCTAGCGGACTTTTTAGAGACCCAGTACTTC.

The chain is built from TRBV29-1 and TRBJ2-7; D may be TRBD2 (6 bases). Germline loops: CDR1 SQVTM, CDR2 ANQGSEA. There are 11 residues in the CDR3. V lost 8 bases, J lost 2 bases, and 10 bases lay in between. The DNA for the CDR3 is TGCAGCTTGGAGGGGACCTACGAGCAGTACTTC. Translating gives CSLEGTYEQYF.

This clonotype occurred once. The J gene is TRBJ2-5, the V gene TRBV7-9; TRBD1 or TRBD2 may be the D gene (6 bases each). The CDR3 extends over 15 amino acids. Germline V gives CDR1 SEHNR, CDR2 FQNEAQ (reference sequence). The V end was cut by 5 bases, the J end by 5 bases, with 18 bases between. Written as DNA, the CDR3 is TGTGCCAGCAGCGTAGAAGCGTCGGGGGCTGAGACCCAGTACTTC. It translates to CASSVEASGAETQYF.

The chain is built from TRBV2 and TRBJ2-2; D may be TRBD2 (6 bases). This CDR3 contains 16 residues. V shed 6 bases and J shed 0 bases, with 14 bases lying between them. Germline V gene data show CDR1 as SNHLY and CDR2 as FYNNEI. The DNA for the CDR3 is TGTGCCAGCAGCCTCCTTGGAGGGGCGAACACCGGGGAGCTGTTTTTT. Protein: CASSLLGGANTGELFF.

This clonotype has a handful of counts. The chain joins TRBV7-2 to TRBJ2-5; no firm D call. Germline CDR1 reads SGHTA; CDR2 reads FQGNSA. The CDR3 is 12 residues long. V gave up 5 bases and J gave up 6 bases, with 10 bases separating them. Here the CDR3 DNA reads TGTGCCAGCAGCCAAGACTGGCAGACCCAGTACTTC. This translates into CASSQDWQTQYF.

The chain uses TRBV6-5 and TRBJ1-4, with D possibly TRBD1 on 5 matching bases. CDR3 length equals 17 residues. V was cut by 0 bases and J by 7 bases, with 18 bases left in between. Per the germline V gene, CDR1 is MNHEY and CDR2 is SVGAGI. The CDR3 protein is CASSYSRSQGRSEKLFF. CDR3 DNA: TGTGCCAGCAGTTACTCGAGATCCCAGGGAAGAAGTGAAAAACTGTTTTTT.

The sample holds one count of this clonotype. The genes are TRBV7-4 and TRBJ1-6; D is possibly TRBD1 (6 bases). Germline V CDR1 and CDR2: SGHVT, SQSDAQ. The CDR3 runs to 15 residues. The ends were cut back, 3 bases at V and 7 bases at J, with 13 bases in the middle. In nucleotides, the CDR3 is TGTGCCAGCAGCTTTGAGGGGGGGCTGAATTCACCCCTCCACTTT. This translates into CASSFEGGLNSPLHF.

This clonotype was observed at least ten times. V is TRBV7-6 and J is TRBJ2-2; D is ambiguous. The CDR3 totals 15 residues. Germline V CDR1 and CDR2: SGHVS, FNYEAQ. Trimming took off 0 bases at V and 1 base at J, with 6 bases between the two ends. CDR3 protein: CASSLASGNTGELFF. The CDR3 bases are TGTGCCAGCAGCTTAGCGTCAGGGAACACCGGGGAGCTGTTTTTT.

CDR3 DNA: TGTGCCAGCAGCCCTAGTGAAGGATTGAACACTGAAGCTTTCTTT. Its protein is CASSPSEGLNTEAFF. The rearrangement joins TRBV7-9 to TRBJ1-1; D not resolved. CDR3 length: 15 amino acids. Looked up from germline, CDR1 is SEHNR and CDR2 is FQNEAQ (reference sequence). V dropped 5 bases and J dropped 0 bases, with 13 bases sitting between them.

The chain recombines TRBV7-2 with TRBJ1-2, with a tentative D call TRBD1 (6 bases). Trimming shortened V by 11 bases and J by 1 base, and 17 bases separated the two germline ends. Germline V gene sequence: CDR1 SGHTA, CDR2 FQGNSA. The length of the CDR3 is 14 residues. The DNA of the CDR3 is TGTGCCTGGCAACCAAGGACAGATAACTATGGCTACACCTTC. It specifies CAWQPRTDNYGYTF.

The table lists this clonotype with many counts. V usage is TRBV24-1 and J usage is TRBJ1-1, with 7 bases lining up with TRBD1. V lost 9 bases and J lost 0; bases outside the gene matches: 0. Germline V gene data show CDR1 as KGHDR and CDR2 as SFDVKD. This CDR3 is 12 amino acids long. The CDR3 loop is CATQGVNTEAFF. The CDR3 region has the DNA TGTGCCACCCAGGGGGTGAACACTGAAGCTTTCTTT.

The chain links TRBV30 to TRBJ1-1, with D possibly being TRBD1 (5 bases). The CDR3 contains 15 residues. The V gene's germline CDR1 is GTSNPN and CDR2 SVGIG (reference sequence). Trimming removed 0 bases at V and 0 bases at J, with 11 bases between. CDR3 protein: CAWSVPGTLNTEAFF. CDR3 in DNA: TGTGCCTGGAGTGTTCCAGGGACCTTGAACACTGAAGCTTTCTTT.

This clonotype has only a few counts. The chain employs TRBV6-5 and TRBJ2-2; D is undetermined. The germline V gene encodes CDR1 MNHEY and CDR2 SVGAGI. Deletions cut 7 bases from V and 2 bases from J, with 8 bases between. The CDR3 length is 13 residues. The DNA of the CDR3 is TGTGCCAGCAATTCAAAAAACACCGGGGAGCTGTTTTTT. It yields the protein CASNSKNTGELFF.

This chain joins TRBV11-2 and TRBJ2-5; D gene unclear. CDR1 and CDR2 from the germline V gene are SGHAT and FQNNGV. Trimming left V 3 bases short and J 3 bases short, with 5 bases between. The length of the CDR3 is 12 residues. CDR3 in amino acids: CASSFRKETQYF. The CDR3 DNA sequence: TGTGCCAGCAGCTTCAGGAAAGAGACCCAGTACTTC.

This rearrangement joins TRBV2 to TRBJ2-5; a weak D match, TRBD1 (5 bases). CDR3 length: 14 residues. Germline values: CDR1 SNHLY, CDR2 FYNNEI. Trimming shortened V by 2 bases and J by 3 bases, and 10 bases separated the two germline ends. The CDR3 here is CASSEHKGEETQYF. DNA of the CDR3: TGTGCCAGCAGTGAACACAAAGGGGAAGAGACCCAGTACTTC.

The rearrangement links TRBV11-2 to TRBJ1-2, with D perhaps matching TRBD1 (6 bases). The V end was cut by 5 bases, the J end by 5 bases, with 27 bases between. The germline V gene has CDR1 SGHAT and CDR2 FQNNGV. This CDR3 has 18 amino acids. CDR3 protein: CASSQRGWGAGRTYGYTF. CDR3 nucleotides: TGTGCCAGCAGCCAAAGAGGTTGGGGGGCAGGGAGGACTTATGGCTACACCTTC.